This T cell receptor (beta chain) was profiled in a study of neoadjuvant anti-PD-1 for oral cavity cancer. Germline V gene data show CDR1 as MNHEY and CDR2 as SVGAGI. This CDR3 spans 15 amino acids. V shed 6 bases and J shed 8 bases, with 19 bases lying between them. The time point here: after neoadjuvant nivolumab, at surgical resection. Stage II-IVA oral cavity squamous cell carcinoma was new and untreated by systemic or radiation therapy. No culture or expansion preceded analysis of these blood cells. TCRdb's table, derived via immunoSEQ multiplex PCR, lists solely in-frame clones and lacks some. The sample lists just over 65,000 clones; roughly 84% were seen once.

The chain is built from TRBV6-5 and TRBJ2-2; the D gene is possibly TRBD1 (5 bases). The sequencing here drew on PBMCs, taken after nivolumab (anti-PD-1) treatment. This TCR was recovered from a person between 40 and 85 years old with oral cavity squamous cell carcinoma. DNA of the CDR3: TGTGCCAGCAGCCCAGGGCCCCCCGGCACTGGGGAGCTGTTTTTT. Residues: CASSPGPPGTGELFF.